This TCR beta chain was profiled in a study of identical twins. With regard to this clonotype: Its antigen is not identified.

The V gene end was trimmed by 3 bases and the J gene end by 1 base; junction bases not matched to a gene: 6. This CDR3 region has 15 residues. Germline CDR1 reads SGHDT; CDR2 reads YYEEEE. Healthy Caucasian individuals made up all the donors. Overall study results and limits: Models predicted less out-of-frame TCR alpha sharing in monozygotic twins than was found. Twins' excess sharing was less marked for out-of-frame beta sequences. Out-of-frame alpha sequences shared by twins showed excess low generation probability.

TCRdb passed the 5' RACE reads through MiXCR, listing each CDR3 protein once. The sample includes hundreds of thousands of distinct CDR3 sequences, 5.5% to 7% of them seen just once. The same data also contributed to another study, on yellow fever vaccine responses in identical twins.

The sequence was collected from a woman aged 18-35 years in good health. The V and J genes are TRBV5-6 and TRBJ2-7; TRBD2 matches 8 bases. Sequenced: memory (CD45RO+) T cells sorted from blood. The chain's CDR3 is CASSSAGGLSYEQYF. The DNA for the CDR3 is TGTGCCAGCAGCTCCGCGGGAGGATTATCCTACGAGCAGTACTTC.